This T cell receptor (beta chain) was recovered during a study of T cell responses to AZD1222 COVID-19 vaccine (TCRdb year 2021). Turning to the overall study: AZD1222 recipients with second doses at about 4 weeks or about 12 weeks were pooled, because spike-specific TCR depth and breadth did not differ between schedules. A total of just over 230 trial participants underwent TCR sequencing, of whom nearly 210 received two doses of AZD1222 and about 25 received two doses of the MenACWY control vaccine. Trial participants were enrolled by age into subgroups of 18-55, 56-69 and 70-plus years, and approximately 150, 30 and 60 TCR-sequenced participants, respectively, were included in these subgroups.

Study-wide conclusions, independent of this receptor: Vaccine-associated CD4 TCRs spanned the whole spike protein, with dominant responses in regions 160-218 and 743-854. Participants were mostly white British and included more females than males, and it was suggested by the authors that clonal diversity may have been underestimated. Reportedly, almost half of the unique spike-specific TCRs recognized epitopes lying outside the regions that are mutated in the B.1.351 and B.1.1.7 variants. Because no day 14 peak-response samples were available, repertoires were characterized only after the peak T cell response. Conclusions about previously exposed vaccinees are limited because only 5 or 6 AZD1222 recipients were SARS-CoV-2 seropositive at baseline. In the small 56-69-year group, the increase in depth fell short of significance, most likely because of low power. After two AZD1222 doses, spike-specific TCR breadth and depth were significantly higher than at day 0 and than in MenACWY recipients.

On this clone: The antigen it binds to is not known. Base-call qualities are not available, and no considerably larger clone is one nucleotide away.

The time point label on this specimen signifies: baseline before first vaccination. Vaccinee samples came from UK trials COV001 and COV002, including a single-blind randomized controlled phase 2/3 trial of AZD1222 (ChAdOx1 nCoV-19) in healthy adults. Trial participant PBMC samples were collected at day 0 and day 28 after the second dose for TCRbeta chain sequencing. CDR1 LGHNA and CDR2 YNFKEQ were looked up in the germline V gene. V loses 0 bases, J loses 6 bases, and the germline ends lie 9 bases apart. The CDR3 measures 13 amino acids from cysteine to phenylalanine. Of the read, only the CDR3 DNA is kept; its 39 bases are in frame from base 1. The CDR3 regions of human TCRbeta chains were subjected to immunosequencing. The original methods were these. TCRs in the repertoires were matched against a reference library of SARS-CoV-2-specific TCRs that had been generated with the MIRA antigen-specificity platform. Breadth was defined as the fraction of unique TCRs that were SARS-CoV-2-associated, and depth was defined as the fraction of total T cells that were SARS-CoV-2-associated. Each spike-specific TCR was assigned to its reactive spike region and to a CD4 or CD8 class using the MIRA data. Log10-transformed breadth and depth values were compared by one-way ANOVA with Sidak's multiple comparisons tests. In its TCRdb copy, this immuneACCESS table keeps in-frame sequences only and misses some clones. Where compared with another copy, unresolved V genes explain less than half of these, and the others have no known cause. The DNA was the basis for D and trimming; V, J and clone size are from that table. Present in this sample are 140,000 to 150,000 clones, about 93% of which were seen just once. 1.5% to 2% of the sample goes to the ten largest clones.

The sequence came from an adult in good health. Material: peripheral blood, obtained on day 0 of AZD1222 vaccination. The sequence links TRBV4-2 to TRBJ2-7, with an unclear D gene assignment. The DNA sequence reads TGTGCCAGCAGCCAAGATGAGGCCAGCGAGCAGTACTTC. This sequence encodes CASSQDEASEQYF.